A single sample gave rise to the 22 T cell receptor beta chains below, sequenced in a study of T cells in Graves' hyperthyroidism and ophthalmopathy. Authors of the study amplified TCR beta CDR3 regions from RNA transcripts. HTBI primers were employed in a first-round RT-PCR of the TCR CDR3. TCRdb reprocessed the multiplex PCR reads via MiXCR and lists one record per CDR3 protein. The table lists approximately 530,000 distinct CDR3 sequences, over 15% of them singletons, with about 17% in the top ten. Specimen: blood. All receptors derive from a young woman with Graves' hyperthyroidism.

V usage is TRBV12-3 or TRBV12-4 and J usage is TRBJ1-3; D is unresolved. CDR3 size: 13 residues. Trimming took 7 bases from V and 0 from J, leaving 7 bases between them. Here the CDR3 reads CASMVSSGNTIYF. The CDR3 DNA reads TGTGCCAGCATGGTGAGCTCTGGAAACACCATATATTTT.

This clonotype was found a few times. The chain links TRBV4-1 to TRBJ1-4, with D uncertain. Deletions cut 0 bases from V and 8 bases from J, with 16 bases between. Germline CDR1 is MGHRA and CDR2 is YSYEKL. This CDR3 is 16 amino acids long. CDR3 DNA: TGCGCCAGCAGCCAAGATTTCGCTTCGGTTGAGGAAAAACTGTTTTTT. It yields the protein CASSQDFASVEEKLFF.

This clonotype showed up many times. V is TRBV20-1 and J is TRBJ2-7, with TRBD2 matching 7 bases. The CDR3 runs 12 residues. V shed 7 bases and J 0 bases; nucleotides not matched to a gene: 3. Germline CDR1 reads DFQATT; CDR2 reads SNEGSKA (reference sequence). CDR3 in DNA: TGCAGTGGACGCGGGAGCTCCTACGAGCAGTACTTC. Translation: CSGRGSSYEQYF.

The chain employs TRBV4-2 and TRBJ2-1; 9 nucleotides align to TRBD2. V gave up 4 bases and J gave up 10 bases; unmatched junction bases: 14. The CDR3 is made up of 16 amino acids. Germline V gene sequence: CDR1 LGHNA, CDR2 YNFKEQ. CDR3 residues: CASSLTPGAGGVEQFF. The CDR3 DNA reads TGTGCCAGCAGCCTGACCCCTGGAGCGGGAGGTGTGGAGCAGTTCTTC.

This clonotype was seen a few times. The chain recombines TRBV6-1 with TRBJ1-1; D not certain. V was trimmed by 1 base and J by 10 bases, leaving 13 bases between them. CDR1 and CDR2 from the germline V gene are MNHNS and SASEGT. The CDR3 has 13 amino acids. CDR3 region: CASSEDPLQPAFF. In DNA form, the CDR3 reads TGTGCCAGCAGTGAAGATCCGCTCCAGCCAGCTTTCTTT.

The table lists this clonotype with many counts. This CDR3 is CASISKGRGETQYF. As DNA, the CDR3 is TGTGCCAGCATCTCTAAGGGGAGGGGAGAGACCCAGTACTTC. The chain is built from TRBV6-1 and TRBJ2-5; TRBD2 matches at 7 bases. J lost 4 bases, V lost 7 bases, and 9 bases had no gene match. The CDR3 spans 14 residues. CDR1 is MNHNS, CDR2 SASEGT, per germline.

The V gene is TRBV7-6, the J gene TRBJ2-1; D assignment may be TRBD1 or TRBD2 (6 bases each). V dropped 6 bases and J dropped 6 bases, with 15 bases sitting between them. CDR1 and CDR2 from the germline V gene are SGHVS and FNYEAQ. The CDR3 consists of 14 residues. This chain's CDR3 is CASRGEGGINEQFF. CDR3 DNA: TGTGCCAGCAGAGGAGAGGGGGGAATCAATGAGCAGTTCTTC.

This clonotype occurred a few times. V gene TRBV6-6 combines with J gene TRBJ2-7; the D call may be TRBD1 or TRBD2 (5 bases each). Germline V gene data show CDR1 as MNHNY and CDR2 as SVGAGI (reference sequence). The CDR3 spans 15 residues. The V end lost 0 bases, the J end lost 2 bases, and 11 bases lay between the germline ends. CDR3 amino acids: CASSYSARGPYEQYF. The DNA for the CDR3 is TGTGCCAGCAGTTACTCTGCTAGGGGACCCTACGAGCAGTACTTC.

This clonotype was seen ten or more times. The CDR3 spells CSARQASNQPQHF. For the CDR3, the DNA is TGCAGTGCCCGACAAGCAAGCAATCAGCCCCAGCATTTT. The chain carries TRBV20-1 and TRBJ1-5; D gene uncertain. Germline V CDR1 and CDR2: DFQATT, SNEGSKA (reference sequence). This CDR3 comprises 13 residues. The V and J ends lost 6 bases and 1 base respectively, with 10 bases between them.

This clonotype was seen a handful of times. The CDR3 bases are TGTGCCAGCAGCTTATTCGGGGGGGCTAACTACAATGAGCAGTTCTTC. It is translated as CASSLFGGANYNEQFF. This rearrangement joins TRBV7-2 to TRBJ2-1; 8 positions match TRBD2. Trimming took 2 bases from V and 3 from J; bases not matched to a gene: 6. Looked up from germline, CDR1 is SGHTA and CDR2 is FQGNSA. This CDR3 has 16 amino acids. The full variable domain, with the rest looked up from reference TRBV7-2 and TRBJ2-1, is GAGVSQSPSNKVTEKGKDVELRCDPISGHTALYWYRQSLGQGLEFLIYFQGNSAPDKSGLPSDRFSAERTGGSVSTLTIQRTQQEDSAVYLCASSLFGGANYNEQFFGPGTRLTVL.

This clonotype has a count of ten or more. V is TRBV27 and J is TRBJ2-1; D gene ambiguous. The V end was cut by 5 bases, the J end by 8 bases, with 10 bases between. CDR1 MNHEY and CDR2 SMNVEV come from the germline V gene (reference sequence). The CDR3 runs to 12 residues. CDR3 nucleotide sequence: TGTGCCAGCAGTCCGTATCGGGATGAGCAGTTCTTC. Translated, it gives CASSPYRDEQFF.

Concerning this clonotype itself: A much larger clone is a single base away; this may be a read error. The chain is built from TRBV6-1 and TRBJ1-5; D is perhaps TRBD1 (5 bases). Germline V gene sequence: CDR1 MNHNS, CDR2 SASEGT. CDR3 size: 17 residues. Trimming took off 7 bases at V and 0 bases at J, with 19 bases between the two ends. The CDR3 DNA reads TGTGCCAGCACCGTGGGACGGGGCGGCTATAGCAATCAGCCCCAGCATTTT. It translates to CASTVGRGGYSNQPQHF.

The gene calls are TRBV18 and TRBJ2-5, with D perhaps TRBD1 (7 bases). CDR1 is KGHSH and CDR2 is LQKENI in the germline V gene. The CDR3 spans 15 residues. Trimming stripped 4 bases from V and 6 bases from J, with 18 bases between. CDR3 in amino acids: CASSLGRQGGKTQYF. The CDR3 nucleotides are TGTGCCAGCTCACTAGGCCGACAGGGCGGGAAGACCCAGTACTTC.

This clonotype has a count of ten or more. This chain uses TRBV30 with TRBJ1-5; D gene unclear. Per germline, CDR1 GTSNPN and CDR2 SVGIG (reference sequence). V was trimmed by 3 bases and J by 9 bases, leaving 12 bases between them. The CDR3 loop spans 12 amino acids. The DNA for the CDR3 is TGTGCCTGGAGCGAGGGTCTCGGGCCCCAGCATTTT. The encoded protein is CAWSEGLGPQHF.

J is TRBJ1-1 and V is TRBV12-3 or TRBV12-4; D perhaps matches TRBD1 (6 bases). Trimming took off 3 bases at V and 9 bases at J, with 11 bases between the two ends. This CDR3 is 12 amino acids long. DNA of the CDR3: TGTGCCAGCAGTTTCCCGGGGGGCCAAGCTTTCTTT. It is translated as CASSFPGGQAFF.

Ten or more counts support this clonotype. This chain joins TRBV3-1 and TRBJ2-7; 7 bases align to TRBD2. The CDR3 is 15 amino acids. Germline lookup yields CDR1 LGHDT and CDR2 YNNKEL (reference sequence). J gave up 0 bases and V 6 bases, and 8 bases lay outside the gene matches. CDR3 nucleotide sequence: TGTGCCAGCAGGCCACCCCGCGGGAGCTCCTACGAGCAGTACTTC. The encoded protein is CASRPPRGSSYEQYF.

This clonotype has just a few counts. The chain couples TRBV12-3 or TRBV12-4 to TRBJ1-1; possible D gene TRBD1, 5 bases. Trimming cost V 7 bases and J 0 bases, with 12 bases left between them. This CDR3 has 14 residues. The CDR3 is CASIPGRVNTEAFF. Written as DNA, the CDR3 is TGTGCCAGCATCCCGGGACGGGTGAACACTGAAGCTTTCTTT.

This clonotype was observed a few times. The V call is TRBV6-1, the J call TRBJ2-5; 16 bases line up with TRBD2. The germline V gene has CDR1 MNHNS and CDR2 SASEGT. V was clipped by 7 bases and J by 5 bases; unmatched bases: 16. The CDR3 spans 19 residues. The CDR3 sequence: CASIAGLAGGPGVWETQYF. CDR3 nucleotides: TGTGCCAGCATCGCGGGACTAGCGGGAGGGCCCGGGGTTTGGGAGACCCAGTACTTC.

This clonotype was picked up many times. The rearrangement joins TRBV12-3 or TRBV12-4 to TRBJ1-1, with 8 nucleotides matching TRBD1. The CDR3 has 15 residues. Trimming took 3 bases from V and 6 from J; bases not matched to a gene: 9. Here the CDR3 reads CASSFRDRYSSEAFF. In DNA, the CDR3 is TGTGCCAGCAGTTTTCGGGACAGGTATTCCTCTGAAGCTTTCTTT.

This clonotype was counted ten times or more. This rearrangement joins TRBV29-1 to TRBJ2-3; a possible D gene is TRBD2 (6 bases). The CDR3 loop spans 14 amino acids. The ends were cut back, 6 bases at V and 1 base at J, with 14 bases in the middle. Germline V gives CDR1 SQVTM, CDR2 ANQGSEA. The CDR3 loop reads CSVQTGVGTDTQYF. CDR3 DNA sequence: TGCAGCGTCCAAACGGGAGTCGGCACAGATACGCAGTATTTT.

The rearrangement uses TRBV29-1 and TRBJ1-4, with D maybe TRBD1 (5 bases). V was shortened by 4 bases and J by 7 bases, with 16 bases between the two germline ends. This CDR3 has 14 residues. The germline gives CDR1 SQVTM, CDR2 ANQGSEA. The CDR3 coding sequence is TGCAGCGTTGGACCCAGTGCAGGGAGTGAAAAACTGTTTTTT. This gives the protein CSVGPSAGSEKLFF.

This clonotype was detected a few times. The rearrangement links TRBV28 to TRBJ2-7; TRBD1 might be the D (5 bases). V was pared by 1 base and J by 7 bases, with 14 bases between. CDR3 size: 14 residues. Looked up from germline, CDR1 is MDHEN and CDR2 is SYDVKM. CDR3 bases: TGTGCCAGCAGTTTATCCGGGTCAGGGCGGGAGCAGTACTTC. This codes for CASSLSGSGREQYF.